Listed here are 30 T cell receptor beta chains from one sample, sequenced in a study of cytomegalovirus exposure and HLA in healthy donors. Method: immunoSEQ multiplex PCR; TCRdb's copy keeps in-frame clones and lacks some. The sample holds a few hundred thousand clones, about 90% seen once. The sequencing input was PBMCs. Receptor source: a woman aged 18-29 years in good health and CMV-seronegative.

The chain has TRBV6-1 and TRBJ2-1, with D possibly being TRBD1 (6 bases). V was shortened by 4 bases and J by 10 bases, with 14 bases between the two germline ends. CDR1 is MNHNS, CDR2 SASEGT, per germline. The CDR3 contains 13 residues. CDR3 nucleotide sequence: TGTGCCAGCAGTGGAGACAGGCAACGGGAGCAGTTCTTC. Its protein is CASSGDRQREQFF.

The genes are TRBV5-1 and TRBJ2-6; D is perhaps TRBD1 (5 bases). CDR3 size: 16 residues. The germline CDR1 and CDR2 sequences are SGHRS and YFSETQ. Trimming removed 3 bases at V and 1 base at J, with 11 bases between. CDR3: CASSWVRDSGANVLTF. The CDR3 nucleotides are TGCGCCAGCAGCTGGGTCAGGGATTCTGGGGCCAACGTCCTGACTTTC. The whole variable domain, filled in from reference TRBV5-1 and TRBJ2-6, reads KAGVTQTPRYLIKTRGQQVTLSCSPISGHRSVSWYQQTPGQGLQFLFEYFSETQRNKGNFPGRFSGRQFSNSRSEMNVSTLELGDSALYLCASSWVRDSGANVLTFGAGSRLTVL.

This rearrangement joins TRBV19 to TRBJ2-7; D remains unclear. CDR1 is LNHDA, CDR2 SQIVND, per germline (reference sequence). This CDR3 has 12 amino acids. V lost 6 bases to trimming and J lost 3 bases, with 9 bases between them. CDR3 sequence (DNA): TGTGCCAGTAGCGGAGTTGGCTACGAGCAGTACTTC. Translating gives CASSGVGYEQYF.

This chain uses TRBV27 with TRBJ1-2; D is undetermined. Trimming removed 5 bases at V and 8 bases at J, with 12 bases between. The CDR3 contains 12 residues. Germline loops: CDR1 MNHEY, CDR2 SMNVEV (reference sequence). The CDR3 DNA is TGTGCCAGCAGTCCTATTCTAGGCGGCTACACCTTC. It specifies CASSPILGGYTF.

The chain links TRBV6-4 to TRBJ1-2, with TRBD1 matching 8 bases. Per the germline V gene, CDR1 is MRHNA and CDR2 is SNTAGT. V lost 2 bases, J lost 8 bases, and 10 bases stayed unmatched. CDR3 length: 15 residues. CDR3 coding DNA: TGTGCCAGCAGTGACCAGCCTGGACAGGGAGGGGGCTACACCTTC. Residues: CASSDQPGQGGGYTF.

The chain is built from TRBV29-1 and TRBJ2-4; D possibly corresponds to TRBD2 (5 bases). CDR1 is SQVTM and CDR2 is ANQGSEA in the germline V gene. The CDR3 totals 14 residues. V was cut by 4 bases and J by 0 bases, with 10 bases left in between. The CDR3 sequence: CSVVRSGAKNIQYF. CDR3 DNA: TGCAGCGTTGTAAGGAGCGGAGCCAAAAACATTCAGTACTTC.

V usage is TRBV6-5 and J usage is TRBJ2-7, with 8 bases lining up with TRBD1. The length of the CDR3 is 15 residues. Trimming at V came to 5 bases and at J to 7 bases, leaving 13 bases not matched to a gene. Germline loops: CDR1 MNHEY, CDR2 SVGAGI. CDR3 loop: CASSGGRTGPREQYF. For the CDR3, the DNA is TGTGCCAGCAGTGGGGGTAGGACAGGGCCCAGGGAGCAGTACTTC.

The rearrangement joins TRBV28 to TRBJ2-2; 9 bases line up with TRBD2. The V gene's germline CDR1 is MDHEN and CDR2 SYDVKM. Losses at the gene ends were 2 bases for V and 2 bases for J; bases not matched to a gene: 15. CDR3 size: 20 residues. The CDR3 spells CASSLIPGVGSGRNTGELFF. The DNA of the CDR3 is TGTGCCAGCAGTTTAATACCCGGCGTCGGTAGCGGGAGAAACACCGGGGAGCTGTTTTTT.

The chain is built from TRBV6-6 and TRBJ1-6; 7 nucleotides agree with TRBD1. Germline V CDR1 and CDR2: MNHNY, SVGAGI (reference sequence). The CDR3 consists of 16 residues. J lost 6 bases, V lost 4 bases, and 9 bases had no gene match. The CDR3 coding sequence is TGTGCCAGCAGTTCCTCGACGGGACAGTTTAATTCACCCCTCCACTTT. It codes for CASSSSTGQFNSPLHF.

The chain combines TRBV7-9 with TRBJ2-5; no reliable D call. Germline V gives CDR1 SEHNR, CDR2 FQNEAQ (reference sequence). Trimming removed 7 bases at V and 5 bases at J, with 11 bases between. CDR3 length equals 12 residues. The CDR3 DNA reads TGTGCCAGCACCCCCCGTTTGGAGACCCAGTACTTC. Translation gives CASTPRLETQYF. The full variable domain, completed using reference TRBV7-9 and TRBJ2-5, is DTGVSQNPRHKITKRGQNVTFRCDPISEHNRLYWYRQTLGQGPEFLTYFQNEAQLEKSRLLSDRFSAERPKGSFSTLEIQRTEQGDSAMYLCASTPRLETQYFGPGTRLLVL.

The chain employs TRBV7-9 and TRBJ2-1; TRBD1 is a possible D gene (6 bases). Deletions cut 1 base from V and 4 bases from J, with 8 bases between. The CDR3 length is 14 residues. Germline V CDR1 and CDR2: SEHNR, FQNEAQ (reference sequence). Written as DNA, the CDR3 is TGTGCCAGCAGCTTAGAAGGGGGTTACAATGAGCAGTTCTTC. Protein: CASSLEGGYNEQFF.

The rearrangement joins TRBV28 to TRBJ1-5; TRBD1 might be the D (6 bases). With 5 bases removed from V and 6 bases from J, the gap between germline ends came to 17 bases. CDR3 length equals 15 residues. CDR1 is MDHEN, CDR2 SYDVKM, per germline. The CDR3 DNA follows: TGTGCCAGCAGTCCCCCCTTGGGCAGGGGTCAGCCCCAGCATTTT. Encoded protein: CASSPPLGRGQPQHF.

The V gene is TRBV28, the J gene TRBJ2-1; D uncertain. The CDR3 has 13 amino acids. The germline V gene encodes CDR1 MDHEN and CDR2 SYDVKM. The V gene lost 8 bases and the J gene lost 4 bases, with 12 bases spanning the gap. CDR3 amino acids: CASSPGFYNEQFF. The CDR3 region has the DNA TGTGCCAGCTCCCCCGGGTTTTACAATGAGCAGTTCTTC.

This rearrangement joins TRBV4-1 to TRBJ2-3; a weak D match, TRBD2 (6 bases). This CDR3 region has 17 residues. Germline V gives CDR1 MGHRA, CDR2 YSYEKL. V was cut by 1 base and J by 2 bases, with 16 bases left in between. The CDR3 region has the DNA TGCGCCAGCAGCCAAGGGGGCAGACTAGTGTCCACAGATACGCAGTATTTT. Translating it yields CASSQGGRLVSTDTQYF.

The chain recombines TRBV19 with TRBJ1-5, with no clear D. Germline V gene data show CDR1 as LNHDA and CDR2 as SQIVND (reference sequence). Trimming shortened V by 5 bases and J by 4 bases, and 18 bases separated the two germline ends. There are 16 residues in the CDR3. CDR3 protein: CASSETPAEANQPQHF. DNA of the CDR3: TGTGCCAGTAGTGAAACCCCGGCAGAGGCAAATCAGCCCCAGCATTTT.

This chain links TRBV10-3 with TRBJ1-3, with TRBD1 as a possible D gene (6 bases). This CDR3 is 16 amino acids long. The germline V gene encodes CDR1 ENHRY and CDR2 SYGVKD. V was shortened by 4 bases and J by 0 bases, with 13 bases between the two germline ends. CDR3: CAISGVGGPSGNTIYF. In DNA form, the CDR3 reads TGTGCCATCAGTGGGGTCGGGGGGCCCTCTGGAAACACCATATATTTT.

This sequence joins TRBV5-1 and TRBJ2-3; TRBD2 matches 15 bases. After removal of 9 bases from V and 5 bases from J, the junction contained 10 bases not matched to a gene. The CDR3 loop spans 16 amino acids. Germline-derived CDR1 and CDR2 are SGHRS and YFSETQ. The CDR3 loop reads CATTAGLAGGGDTQYF. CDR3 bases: TGCGCCACTACTGCAGGACTAGCGGGAGGGGGAGATACGCAGTATTTT.

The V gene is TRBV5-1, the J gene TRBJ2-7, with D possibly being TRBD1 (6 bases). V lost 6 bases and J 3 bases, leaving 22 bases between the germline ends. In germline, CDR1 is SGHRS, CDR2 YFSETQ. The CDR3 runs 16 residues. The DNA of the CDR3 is TGCGCCAGCACCTTTGCCGTGGGACACCCAAGCTACGAGCAGTACTTC. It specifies CASTFAVGHPSYEQYF.

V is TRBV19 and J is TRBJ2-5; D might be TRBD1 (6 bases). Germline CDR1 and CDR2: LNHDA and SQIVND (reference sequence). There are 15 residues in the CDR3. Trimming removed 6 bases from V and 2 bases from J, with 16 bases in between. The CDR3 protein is CASSKSRDTQETQYF. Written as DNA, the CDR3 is TGTGCCAGTAGCAAAAGCCGGGACACACAAGAGACCCAGTACTTC.

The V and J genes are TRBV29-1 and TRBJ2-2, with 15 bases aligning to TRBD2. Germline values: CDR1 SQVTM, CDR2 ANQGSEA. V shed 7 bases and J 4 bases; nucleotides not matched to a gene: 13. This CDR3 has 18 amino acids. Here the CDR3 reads CSGLIGLAGGPSTGELFF. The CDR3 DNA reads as TGCAGCGGCCTTATTGGACTAGCGGGAGGGCCATCCACCGGGGAGCTGTTTTTT.

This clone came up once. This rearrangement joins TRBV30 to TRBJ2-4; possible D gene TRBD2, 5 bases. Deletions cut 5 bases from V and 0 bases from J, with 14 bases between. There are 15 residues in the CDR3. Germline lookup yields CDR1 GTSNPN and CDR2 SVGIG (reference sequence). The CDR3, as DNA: TGTGCCTGGTCTGAGGAGGTACTAGCCAAAAACATTCAGTACTTC. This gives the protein CAWSEEVLAKNIQYF.

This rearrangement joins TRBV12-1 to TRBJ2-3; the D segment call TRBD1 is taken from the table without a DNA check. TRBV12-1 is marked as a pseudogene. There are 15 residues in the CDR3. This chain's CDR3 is CASSFARGRTDTQYF. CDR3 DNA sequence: TGTGCCAGCAGCTTTGCCAGGGGTCGCACAGATACGCAGTATTTT.

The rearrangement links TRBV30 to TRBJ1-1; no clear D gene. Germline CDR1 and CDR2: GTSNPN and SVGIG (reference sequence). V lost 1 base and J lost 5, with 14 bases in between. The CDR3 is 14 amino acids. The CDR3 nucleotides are TGTGCCTGGAGTGGACGCGGCCTGGTGACTGAAGCTTTCTTT. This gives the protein CAWSGRGLVTEAFF.

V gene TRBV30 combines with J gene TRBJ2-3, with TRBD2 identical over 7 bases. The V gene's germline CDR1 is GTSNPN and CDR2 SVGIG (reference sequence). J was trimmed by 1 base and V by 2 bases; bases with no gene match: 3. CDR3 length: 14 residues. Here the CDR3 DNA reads TGTGCCTGGAGTATAGCGGGCGGCACAGATACGCAGTATTTT. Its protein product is CAWSIAGGTDTQYF.

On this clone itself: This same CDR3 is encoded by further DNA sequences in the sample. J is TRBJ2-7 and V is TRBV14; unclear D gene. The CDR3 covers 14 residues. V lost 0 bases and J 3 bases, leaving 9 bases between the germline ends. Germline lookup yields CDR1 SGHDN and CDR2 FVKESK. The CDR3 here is CASSQDLGGYEQYF. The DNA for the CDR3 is TGTGCCAGCAGCCAAGATCTAGGCGGCTACGAGCAGTACTTC.

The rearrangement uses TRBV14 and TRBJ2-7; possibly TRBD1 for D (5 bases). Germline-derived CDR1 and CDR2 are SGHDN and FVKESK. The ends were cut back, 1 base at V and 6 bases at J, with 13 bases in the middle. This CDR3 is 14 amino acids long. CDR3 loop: CASSQGRSGFEQYF. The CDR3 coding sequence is TGTGCCAGCAGCCAAGGCCGGTCAGGGTTCGAGCAGTACTTC.

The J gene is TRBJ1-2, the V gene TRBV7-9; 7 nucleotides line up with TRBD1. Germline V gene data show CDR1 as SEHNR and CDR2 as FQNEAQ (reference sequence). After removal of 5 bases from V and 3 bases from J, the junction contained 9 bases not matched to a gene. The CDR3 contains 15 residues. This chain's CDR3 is CASSPPTGSDYGYTF. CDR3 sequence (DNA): TGTGCCAGCAGCCCCCCGACAGGGAGTGACTATGGCTACACCTTC. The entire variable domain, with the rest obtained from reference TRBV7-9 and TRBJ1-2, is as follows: DTGVSQNPRHKITKRGQNVTFRCDPISEHNRLYWYRQTLGQGPEFLTYFQNEAQLEKSRLLSDRFSAERPKGSFSTLEIQRTEQGDSAMYLCASSPPTGSDYGYTFGSGTRLTVV.

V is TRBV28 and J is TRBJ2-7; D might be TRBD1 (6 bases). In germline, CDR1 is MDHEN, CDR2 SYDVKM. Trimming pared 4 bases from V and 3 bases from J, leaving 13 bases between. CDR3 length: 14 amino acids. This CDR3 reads CASSYGGRGYEQYF. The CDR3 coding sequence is TGTGCCAGCAGTTATGGGGGCCGGGGCTACGAGCAGTACTTC. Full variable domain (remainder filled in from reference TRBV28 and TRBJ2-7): DVKVTQSSRYLVKRTGEKVFLECVQDMDHENMFWYRQDPGLGLRLIYFSYDVKMKEKGDIPEGYSVSREKKERFSLILESASTNQTSMYLCASSYGGRGYEQYFGPGTRLTVT.

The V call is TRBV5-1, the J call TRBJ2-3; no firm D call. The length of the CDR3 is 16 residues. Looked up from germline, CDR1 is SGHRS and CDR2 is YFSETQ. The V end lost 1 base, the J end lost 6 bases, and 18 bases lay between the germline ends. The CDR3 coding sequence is TGCGCCAGCAGCTTGAGCGTAGCCCTAGTCAAGGATACGCAGTATTTT. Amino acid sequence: CASSLSVALVKDTQYF.

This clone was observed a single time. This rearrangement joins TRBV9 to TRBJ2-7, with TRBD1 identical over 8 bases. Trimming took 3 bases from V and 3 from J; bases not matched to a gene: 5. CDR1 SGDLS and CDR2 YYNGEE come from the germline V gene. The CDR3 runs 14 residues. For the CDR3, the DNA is TGTGCCAGCAGCGCCCAGGGGGCTGACTACGAGCAGTACTTC. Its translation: CASSAQGADYEQYF.